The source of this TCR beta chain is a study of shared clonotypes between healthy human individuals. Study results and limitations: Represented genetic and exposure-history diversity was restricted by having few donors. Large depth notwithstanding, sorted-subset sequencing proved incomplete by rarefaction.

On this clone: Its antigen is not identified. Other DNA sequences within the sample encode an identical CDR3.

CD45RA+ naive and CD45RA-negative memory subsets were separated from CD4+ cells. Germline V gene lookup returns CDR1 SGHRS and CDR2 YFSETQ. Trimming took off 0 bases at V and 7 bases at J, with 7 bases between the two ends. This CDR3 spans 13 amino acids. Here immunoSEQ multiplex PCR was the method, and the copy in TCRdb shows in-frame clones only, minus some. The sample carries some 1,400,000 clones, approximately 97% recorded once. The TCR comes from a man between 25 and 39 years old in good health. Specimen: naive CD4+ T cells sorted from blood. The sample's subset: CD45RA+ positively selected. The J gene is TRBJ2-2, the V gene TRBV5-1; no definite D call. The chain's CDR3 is CASSLGAGGELFF. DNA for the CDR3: TGCGCCAGCAGCTTGGGGGCCGGCGGGGAGCTGTTTTTT.